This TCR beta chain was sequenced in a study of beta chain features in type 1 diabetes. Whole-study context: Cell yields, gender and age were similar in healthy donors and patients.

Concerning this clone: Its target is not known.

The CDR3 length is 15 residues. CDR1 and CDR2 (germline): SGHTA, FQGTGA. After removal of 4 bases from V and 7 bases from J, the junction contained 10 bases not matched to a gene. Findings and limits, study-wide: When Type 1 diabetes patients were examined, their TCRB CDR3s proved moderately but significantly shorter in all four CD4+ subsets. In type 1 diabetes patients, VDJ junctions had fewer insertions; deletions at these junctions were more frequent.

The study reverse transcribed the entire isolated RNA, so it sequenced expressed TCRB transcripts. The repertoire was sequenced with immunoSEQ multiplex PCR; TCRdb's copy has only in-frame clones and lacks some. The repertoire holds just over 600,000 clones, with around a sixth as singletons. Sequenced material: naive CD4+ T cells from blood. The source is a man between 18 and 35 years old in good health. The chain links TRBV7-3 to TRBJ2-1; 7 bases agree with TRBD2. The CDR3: CASSSTSSWRNEQFF. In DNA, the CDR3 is TGTGCCAGCAGCTCGACTAGCTCTTGGAGAAATGAGCAGTTCTTC.